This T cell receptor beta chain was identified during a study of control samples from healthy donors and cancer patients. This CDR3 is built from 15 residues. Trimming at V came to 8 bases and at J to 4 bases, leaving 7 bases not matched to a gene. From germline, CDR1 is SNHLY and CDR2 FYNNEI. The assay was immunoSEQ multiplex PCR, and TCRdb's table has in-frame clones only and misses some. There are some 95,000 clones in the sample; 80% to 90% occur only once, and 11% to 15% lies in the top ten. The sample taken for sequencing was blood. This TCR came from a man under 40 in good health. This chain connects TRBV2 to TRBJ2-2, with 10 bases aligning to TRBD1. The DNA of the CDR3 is TGTGCCAGCGGCGGGACAGGGGTTGGCACCGGGGAGCTGTTTTTT. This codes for CASGGTGVGTGELFF. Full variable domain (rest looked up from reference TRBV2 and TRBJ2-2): EPEVTQTPSHQVTQMGQEVILRCVPISNHLYFYWYRQILGQKVEFLVSFYNNEISEKSEIFDDQFSVERPDGSNFTLKIRSTKLEDSAMYFCASGGTGVGTGELFFGEGSRLTVL.